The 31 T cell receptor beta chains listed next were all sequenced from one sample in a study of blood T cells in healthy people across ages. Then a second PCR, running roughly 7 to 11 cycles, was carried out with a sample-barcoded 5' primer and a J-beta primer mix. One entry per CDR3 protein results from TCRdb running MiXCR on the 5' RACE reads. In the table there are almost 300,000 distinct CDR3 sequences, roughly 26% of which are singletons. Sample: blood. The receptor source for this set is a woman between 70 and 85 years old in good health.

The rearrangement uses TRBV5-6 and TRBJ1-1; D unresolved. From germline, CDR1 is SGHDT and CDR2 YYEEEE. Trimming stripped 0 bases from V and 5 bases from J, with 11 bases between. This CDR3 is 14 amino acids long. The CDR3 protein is CASSLVSLGTEAFF. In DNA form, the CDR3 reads TGTGCCAGCAGCTTGGTCAGCCTAGGGACTGAAGCTTTCTTT.

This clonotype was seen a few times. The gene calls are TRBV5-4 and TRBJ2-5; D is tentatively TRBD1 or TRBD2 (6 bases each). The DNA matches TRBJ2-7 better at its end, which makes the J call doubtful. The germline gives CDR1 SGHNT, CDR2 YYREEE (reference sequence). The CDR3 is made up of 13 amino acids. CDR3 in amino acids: CATSGGGNYEQYF. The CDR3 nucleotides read TGTGCCACCTCCGGGGGCGGAAACTACGAGCAGTACTTC.

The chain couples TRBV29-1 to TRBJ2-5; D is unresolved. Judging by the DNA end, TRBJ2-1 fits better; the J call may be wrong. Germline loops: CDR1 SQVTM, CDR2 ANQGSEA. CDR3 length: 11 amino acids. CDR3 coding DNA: TGCAGCGTTGATGGGGACAATGAGCAGTTCTTC. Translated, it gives CSVDGDNEQFF.

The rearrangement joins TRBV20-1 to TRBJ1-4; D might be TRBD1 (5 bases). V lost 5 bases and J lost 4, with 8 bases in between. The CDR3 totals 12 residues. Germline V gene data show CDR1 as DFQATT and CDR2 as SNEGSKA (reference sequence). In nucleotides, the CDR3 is TGCAGTGCTCTCGACAGTAATGAAAAACTGTTTTTT. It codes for CSALDSNEKLFF.

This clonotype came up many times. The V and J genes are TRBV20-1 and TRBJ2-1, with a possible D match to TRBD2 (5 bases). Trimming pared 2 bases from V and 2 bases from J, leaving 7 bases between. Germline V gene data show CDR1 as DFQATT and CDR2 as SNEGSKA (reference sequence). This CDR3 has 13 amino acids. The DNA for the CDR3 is TGCAGTGCTAGATGGGGAGCCTACAATGAGCAGTTCTTC. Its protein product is CSARWGAYNEQFF.

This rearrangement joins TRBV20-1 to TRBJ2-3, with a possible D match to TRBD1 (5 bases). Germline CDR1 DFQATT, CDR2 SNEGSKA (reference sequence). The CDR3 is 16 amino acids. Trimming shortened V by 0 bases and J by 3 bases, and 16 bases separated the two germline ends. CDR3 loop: CSARDLGASWTDTQYF. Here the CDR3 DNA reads TGCAGTGCTAGAGATCTTGGGGCCTCCTGGACAGATACGCAGTATTTT.

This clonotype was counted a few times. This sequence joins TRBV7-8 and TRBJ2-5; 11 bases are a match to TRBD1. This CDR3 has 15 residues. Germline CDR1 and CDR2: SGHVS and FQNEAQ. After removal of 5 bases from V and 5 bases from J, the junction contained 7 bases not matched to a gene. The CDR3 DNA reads TGTGCCAGCAGCCCCCAGGGACAGGGGGTGGAGACCCAGTACTTC. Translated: CASSPQGQGVETQYF.

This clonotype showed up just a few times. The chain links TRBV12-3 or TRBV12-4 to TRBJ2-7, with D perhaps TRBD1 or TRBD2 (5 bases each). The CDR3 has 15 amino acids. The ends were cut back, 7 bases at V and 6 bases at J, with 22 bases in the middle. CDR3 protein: CASNMFSGPSAEQYF. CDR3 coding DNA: TGTGCCAGCAACATGTTTTCGGGACCTTCGGCCGAGCAGTACTTC.

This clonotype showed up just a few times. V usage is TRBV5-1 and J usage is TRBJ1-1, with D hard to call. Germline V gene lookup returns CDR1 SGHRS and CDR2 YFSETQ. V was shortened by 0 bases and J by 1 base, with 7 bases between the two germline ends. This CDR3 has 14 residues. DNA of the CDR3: TGCGCCAGCAGCTTGGGGGAGAGGAACACTGAAGCTTTCTTT. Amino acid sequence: CASSLGERNTEAFF.

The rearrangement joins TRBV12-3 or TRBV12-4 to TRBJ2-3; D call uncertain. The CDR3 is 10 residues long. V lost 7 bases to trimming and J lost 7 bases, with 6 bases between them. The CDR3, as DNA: TGTGCCAGCACTAGAAATACGCAGTATTTT. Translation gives CASTRNTQYF.

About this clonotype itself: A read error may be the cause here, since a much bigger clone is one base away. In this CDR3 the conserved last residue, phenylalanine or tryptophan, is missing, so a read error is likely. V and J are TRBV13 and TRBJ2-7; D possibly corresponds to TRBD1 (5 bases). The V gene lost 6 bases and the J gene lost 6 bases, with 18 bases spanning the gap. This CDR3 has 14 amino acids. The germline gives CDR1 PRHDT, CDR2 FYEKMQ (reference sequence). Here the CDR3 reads CASSLMAGRGEQYC. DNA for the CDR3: TGTGCCAGCAGTCTGATGGCAGGGCGCGGCGAGCAGTACTGC.

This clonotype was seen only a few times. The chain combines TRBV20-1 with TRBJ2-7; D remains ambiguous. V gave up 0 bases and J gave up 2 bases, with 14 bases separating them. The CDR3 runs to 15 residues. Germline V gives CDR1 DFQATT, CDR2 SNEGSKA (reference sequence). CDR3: CSARDPRTDTYEQYF. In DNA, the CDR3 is TGCAGTGCTAGAGATCCCCGGACGGATACCTACGAGCAGTACTTC.

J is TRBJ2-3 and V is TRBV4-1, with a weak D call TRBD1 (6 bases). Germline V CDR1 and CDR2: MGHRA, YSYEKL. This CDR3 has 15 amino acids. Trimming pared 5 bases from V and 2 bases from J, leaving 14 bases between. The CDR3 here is CASSDGTLLTDTQYF. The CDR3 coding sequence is TGCGCCAGCAGCGATGGGACACTTCTCACAGATACGCAGTATTTT.

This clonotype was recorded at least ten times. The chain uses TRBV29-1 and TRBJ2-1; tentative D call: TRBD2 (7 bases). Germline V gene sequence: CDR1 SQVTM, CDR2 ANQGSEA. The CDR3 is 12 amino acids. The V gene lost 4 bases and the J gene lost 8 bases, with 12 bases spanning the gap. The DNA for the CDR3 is TGCAGCGTTGGGGGGGGGCGATATGAGCAGTTCTTC. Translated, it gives CSVGGGRYEQFF.

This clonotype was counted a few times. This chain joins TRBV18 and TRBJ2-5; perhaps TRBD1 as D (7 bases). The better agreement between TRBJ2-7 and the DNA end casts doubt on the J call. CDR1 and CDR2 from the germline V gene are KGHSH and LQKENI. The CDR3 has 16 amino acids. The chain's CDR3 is CASSLTRGTAYYEQYF. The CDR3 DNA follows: TGTGCCAGCTCACTAACCCGGGGGACAGCGTACTACGAGCAGTACTTC.

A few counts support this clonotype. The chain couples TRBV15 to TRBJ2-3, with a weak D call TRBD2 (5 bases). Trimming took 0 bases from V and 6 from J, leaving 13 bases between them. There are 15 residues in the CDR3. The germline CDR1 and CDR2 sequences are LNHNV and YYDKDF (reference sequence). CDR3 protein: CATSRETGFYDTQYF. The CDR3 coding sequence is TGTGCCACCAGCAGAGAAACGGGATTTTATGATACGCAGTATTTT.

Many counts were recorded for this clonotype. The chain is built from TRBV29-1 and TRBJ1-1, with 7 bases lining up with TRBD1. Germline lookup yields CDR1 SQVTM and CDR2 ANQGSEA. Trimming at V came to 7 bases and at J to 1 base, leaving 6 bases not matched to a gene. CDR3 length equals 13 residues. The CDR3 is CSGAGTANTEAFF. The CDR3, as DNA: TGCAGCGGCGCCGGGACAGCGAACACTGAAGCTTTCTTT. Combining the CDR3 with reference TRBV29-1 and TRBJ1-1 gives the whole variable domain SAVISQKPSRDICQRGTSLTIQCQVDSQVTMMFWYRQQPGQSLTLIATANQGSEATYESGFVIDKFPISRPNLTFSTLTVSNMSPEDSSIYLCSGAGTANTEAFFGQGTRLTVV.

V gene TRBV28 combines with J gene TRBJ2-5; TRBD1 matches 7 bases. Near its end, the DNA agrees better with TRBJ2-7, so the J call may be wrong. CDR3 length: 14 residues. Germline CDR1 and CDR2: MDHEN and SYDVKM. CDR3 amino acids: CASSPDRATYEQYF. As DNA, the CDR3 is TGTGCCAGCAGTCCCGACAGGGCTACCTACGAGCAGTACTTC.

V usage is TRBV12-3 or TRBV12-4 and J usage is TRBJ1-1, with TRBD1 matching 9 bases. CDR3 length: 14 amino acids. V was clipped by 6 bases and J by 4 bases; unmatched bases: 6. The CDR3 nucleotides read TGTGCCAGCAGGTACAGGGGGCGCGGCACTGAAGCTTTCTTT. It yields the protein CASRYRGRGTEAFF.

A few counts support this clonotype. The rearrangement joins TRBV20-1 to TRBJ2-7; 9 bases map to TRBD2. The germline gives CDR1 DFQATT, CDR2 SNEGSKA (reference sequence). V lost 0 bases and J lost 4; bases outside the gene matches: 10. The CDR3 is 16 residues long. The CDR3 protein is CSARDITRGRGYEQYF. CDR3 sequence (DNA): TGCAGTGCTAGAGATATAACGCGCGGGAGGGGGTACGAGCAGTACTTC.

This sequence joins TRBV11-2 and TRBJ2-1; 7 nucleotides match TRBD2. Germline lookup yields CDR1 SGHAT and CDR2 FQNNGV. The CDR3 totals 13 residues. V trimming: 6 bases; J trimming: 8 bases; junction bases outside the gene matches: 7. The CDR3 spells CASRASGLDEQFF. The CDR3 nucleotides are TGTGCCAGCAGGGCTAGCGGTCTCGATGAGCAGTTCTTC.

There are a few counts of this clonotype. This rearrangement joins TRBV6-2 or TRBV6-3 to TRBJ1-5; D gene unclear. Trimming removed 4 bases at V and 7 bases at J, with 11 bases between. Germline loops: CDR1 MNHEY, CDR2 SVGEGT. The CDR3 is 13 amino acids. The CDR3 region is CASSLNSRQPQHF. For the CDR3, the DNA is TGTGCCAGCAGTTTAAACAGTCGGCAGCCCCAGCATTTT.

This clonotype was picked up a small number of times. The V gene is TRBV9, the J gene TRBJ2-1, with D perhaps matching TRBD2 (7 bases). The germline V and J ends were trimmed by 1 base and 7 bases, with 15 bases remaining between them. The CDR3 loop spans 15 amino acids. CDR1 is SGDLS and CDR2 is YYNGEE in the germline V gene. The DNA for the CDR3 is TGTGCCAGCAGCGTATCCGGGGGGCAGTCTAATGAGCAGTTCTTC. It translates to CASSVSGGQSNEQFF. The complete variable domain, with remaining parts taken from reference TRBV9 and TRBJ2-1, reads DSGVTQTPKHLITATGQRVTLRCSPRSGDLSVYWYQQSLDQGLQFLIQYYNGEERAKGNILERFSAQQFPDLHSELNLSSLELGDSALYFCASSVSGGQSNEQFFGPGTRLTVL.

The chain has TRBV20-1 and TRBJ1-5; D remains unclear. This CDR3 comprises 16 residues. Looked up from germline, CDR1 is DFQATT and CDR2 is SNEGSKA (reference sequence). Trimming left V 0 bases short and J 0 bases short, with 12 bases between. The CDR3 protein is CSAREAGRYSNQPQHF. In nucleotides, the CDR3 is TGCAGTGCTAGAGAGGCAGGAAGATATAGCAATCAGCCCCAGCATTTT.

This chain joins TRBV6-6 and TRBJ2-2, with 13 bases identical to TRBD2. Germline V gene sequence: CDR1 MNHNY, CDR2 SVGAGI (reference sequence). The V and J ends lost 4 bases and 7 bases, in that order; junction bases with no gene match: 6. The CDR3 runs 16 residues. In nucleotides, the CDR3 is TGTGCCAGCAGTTCCGGGACTAGCGGGATAGGCGGGGAGCTGTTTTTT. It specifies CASSSGTSGIGGELFF.

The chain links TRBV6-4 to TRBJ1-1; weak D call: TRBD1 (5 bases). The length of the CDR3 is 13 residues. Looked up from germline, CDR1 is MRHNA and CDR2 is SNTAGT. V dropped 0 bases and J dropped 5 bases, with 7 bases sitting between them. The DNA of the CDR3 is TGTGCCAGCAGTGACTCGGACAAGACTGAAGCTTTCTTT. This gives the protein CASSDSDKTEAFF.

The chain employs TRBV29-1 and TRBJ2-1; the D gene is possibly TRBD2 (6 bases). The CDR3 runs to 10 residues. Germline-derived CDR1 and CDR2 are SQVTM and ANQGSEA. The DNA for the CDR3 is TGCACCGGGGGAGACAATGAGCAGTTCTTC. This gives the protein CTGGDNEQFF.

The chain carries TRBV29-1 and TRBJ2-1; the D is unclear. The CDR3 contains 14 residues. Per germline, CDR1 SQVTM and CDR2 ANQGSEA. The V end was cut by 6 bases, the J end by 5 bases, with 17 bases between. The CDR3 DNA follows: TGCAGCGTAGTAGGGATTAACTACAACAATGAGCAGTTCTTC. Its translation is CSVVGINYNNEQFF.

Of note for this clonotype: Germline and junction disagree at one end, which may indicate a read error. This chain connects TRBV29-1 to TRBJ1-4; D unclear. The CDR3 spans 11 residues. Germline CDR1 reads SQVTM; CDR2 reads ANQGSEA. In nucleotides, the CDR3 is TGCAGCGTGGACCATGGTGAAAAACTGCTTTTT. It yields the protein CSVDHGEKLLF. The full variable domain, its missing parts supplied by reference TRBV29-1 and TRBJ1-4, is SAVISQKPSRDICQRGTSLTIQCQVDSQVTMMFWYRQQPGQSLTLIATANQGSEATYESGFVIDKFPISRPNLTFSTLTVSNMSPEDSSIYLCSVDHGEKLLFGSGTQLSVL.

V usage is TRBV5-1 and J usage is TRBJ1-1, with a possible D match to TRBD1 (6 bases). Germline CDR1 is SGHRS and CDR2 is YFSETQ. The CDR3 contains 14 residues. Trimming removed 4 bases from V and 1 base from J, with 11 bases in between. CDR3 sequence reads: CASSEMDRNTEAFF. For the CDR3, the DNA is TGCGCCAGCAGCGAGATGGACAGGAACACTGAAGCTTTCTTT.

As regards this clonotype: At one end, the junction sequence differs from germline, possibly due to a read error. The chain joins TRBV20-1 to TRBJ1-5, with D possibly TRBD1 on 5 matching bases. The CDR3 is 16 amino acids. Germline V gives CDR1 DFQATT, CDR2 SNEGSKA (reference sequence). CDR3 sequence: CSAPLWDLGSNQPRHF. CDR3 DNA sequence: TGCAGTGCTCCCCTATGGGACCTAGGGAGCAATCAGCCCCGGCATTTT.